This record concerns one T cell receptor (beta chain) sequence. These data belong to a study of cytomegalovirus exposure and HLA in healthy donors. The primer mix had 60 Vbeta and 13 Jbeta primers. Using immunoSEQ multiplex PCR, the repertoire was profiled, and TCRdb retains in-frame clones only, with some absent. Of 180,000 or so clones listed, 82% were seen once; the top ten hold approximately 0.098%. Germline CDR1 MNHEY, CDR2 SMNVEV (reference sequence). The CDR3 sequence is 13 residues long. V lost 8 bases, J lost 7 bases, and 4 bases stayed unmatched. V usage is TRBV27 and J usage is TRBJ2-1, with 11 bases fitting TRBD2. The sequence was obtained from a boy aged 2 to 10 in good health and CMV-seronegative. The sample comprised PBMCs. The CDR3 bases are TGTGCCAGCTGGATAGCGGGGGGGAATGAGCAGTTCTTC. It encodes CASWIAGGNEQFF.